Below, 22 T cell receptor beta chains from the same sample are listed, as sequenced in a study of T cells in Graves' hyperthyroidism and ophthalmopathy. What was amplified from RNA transcripts were TCR beta CDR3 regions. First-round RT-PCR with HTBI primers amplified the TCR CDR3 region. TCRdb re-analysed the multiplex PCR reads in MiXCR, keeping a single row per CDR3 protein. The sample includes about 540,000 distinct CDR3 sequences, more than 45% of them seen just once. Sequenced: peripheral blood or thyroid tissue (not recorded which). The source is a woman aged 18-29 years with Graves' hyperthyroidism.

This clonotype appeared a few times. The chain joins TRBV2 to TRBJ2-5; TRBD2 aligns across 8 bases. V gave up 5 bases and J gave up 0 bases; unmatched junction bases: 5. The CDR3 loop spans 15 amino acids. The germline gives CDR1 SNHLY, CDR2 FYNNEI. This chain's CDR3 is CASSTSLADQETQYF. In DNA, the CDR3 is TGTGCCAGCAGTACCTCACTAGCGGACCAAGAGACCCAGTACTTC. The whole variable domain, filled in from reference TRBV2 and TRBJ2-5, reads EPEVTQTPSHQVTQMGQEVILRCVPISNHLYFYWYRQILGQKVEFLVSFYNNEISEKSEIFDDQFSVERPDGSNFTLKIRSTKLEDSAMYFCASSTSLADQETQYFGPGTRLLVL.

In the case of this clonotype: Possible read error: a much larger clone is one base away. V and J are TRBV2 and TRBJ1-4; D gene ambiguous. V was cut by 3 bases and J by 3 bases, with 8 bases left in between. CDR1 is SNHLY, CDR2 FYNNEI, per germline. This CDR3 has 14 amino acids. CDR3 in amino acids: CASSDPGPNEKLFF. The DNA for the CDR3 is TGTGCCAGCAGTGATCCCGGGCCTAATGAAAAACTGTTTTTT.

The chain combines TRBV10-1 with TRBJ1-1, with no clear D. The CDR3 has 13 amino acids. Germline loops: CDR1 WNHNN, CDR2 SYGVQD (reference sequence). V shed 7 bases and J shed 1 base, with 10 bases lying between them. CDR3 sequence: CASMPGRNTEAFF. The CDR3 DNA reads as TGCGCCAGCATGCCAGGCCGGAACACTGAAGCTTTCTTT.

The chain is built from TRBV10-3 and TRBJ1-5, with a weak D call TRBD1 (6 bases). V was shortened by 5 bases and J by 6 bases, with 17 bases between the two germline ends. Germline loops: CDR1 ENHRY, CDR2 SYGVKD. The CDR3 sequence is 15 residues long. The CDR3 loop is CAISSPGTMAQPQHF. The CDR3 DNA follows: TGTGCCATCAGTTCCCCCGGGACAATGGCTCAGCCCCAGCATTTT.

The genes are TRBV7-9 and TRBJ2-5, with D maybe TRBD2 (5 bases). The CDR3 sequence is 16 residues long. V was pared by 5 bases and J by 0 bases, with 16 bases between. The V gene's germline CDR1 is SEHNR and CDR2 FQNEAQ (reference sequence). The CDR3 DNA is TGTGCCAGCAGCCCTACATATCGGGGATACCAAGAGACCCAGTACTTC. This translates into CASSPTYRGYQETQYF.

The chain uses TRBV24-1 and TRBJ2-3, with 7 bases identical to TRBD1. The CDR3 has 17 residues. Germline V gene data show CDR1 as KGHDR and CDR2 as SFDVKD. V trimming: 3 bases; J trimming: 0 bases; junction bases outside the gene matches: 8. CDR3: CATSDPPGQRSTDTQYF. The CDR3 coding sequence is TGTGCCACCAGTGATCCGCCGGGACAGCGAAGCACAGATACGCAGTATTTT.

This clonotype was recorded at least ten times. The chain recombines TRBV10-2 with TRBJ2-2, with 8 bases identical to TRBD2. The V segment lost 11 bases and the J segment 4 bases; nucleotides outside the gene matches: 9. The germline CDR1 and CDR2 sequences are WSHSY and SAAADI. The CDR3 length is 14 residues. DNA for the CDR3: TGCGCCGGCCGACTAGCGCTTAGCACCGGGGAGCTGTTTTTT. Protein: CAGRLALSTGELFF.

This clonotype was recorded only once. One end of the junction fails to match germline, which may point to a read error. V and J are TRBV19 and TRBJ1-1; a possible D gene is TRBD1 (6 bases). Germline CDR1 and CDR2: LNHDA and SQIVND (reference sequence). This CDR3 contains 14 residues. CDR3 bases: TGTGTCAGTAGGGGGTACAGGGACGGGACTGAAGCTTTCTTT. This codes for CVSRGYRDGTEAFF. Supplemented by reference TRBV19 and TRBJ1-1, the full variable domain reads DGGITQSPKYLFRKEGQNVTLSCEQNLNHDAMYWYRQDPGQGLRLIYYSQIVNDFQKGDIAEGYSVSREKKESFPLTVTSAQKNPTAFYLCVSRGYRDGTEAFFGQGTRLTVV.

The genes are TRBV15 and TRBJ2-7, with 7 bases that match TRBD2. The CDR3 length is 16 residues. J lost 1 base, V lost 0 bases, and 6 bases had no gene match. CDR1 and CDR2 (germline): LNHNV, YYDKDF (reference sequence). Here the CDR3 DNA reads TGTGCCACCAGCAGAGATGGCGGGAGAGGTTCCTACGAGCAGTACTTC. Its protein product is CATSRDGGRGSYEQYF.

The rearrangement links TRBV4-2 to TRBJ2-5; the D gene could be TRBD1 or TRBD2 (5 bases each). V lost 1 base and J 5 bases, leaving 17 bases between the germline ends. Germline V CDR1 and CDR2: LGHNA, YNFKEQ. The CDR3 has 16 residues. As DNA, the CDR3 is TGTGCCAGCAGCCAAGGCAGGGAGAATCCCTACGAGACCCAGTACTTC. Protein product: CASSQGRENPYETQYF.

The rearrangement links TRBV24-1 to TRBJ1-5; 11 nucleotides agree with TRBD1. The CDR3 length is 15 residues. V was pared by 4 bases and J by 6 bases, with 4 bases of the junction left unmatched. CDR1 and CDR2 (germline): KGHDR, SFDVKD. The CDR3 DNA is TGTGCCACCAGTGACGGGACAGGGGGAGGTCAGCCCCAGCATTTT. Its translation: CATSDGTGGGQPQHF.

The chain is built from TRBV7-4 and TRBJ1-2; no reliable D call. The germline V and J ends were trimmed by 1 base and 4 bases, with 13 bases remaining between them. Germline V lookup: CDR1 SGHVT, CDR2 SQSDAQ. The CDR3 sequence is 15 residues long. As DNA, the CDR3 is TGTGCCAGCAGCTTAGGGGCAGATTTTCTCTATGGCTACACCTTC. Protein sequence: CASSLGADFLYGYTF.

This clonotype came up many times. This chain joins TRBV9 and TRBJ2-7; 10 bases fit TRBD2. The junction had 7 bases not matched to a gene; V was cut back by 0 bases and J by 7 bases. The CDR3 contains 15 residues. Germline-derived CDR1 and CDR2 are SGDLS and YYNGEE. The CDR3 protein is CASSVVPSGRGEQYF. CDR3 bases: TGTGCCAGCAGCGTAGTCCCTAGCGGGAGAGGTGAGCAGTACTTC.

The chain couples TRBV10-3 to TRBJ1-3; D not resolved. The CDR3 covers 13 residues. V was clipped by 2 bases and J by 4 bases, with 6 bases between them. Germline-derived CDR1 and CDR2 are ENHRY and SYGVKD. CDR3 sequence reads: CAISEPQGNTIYF. The DNA for the CDR3 is TGTGCCATCAGTGAGCCACAGGGAAACACCATATATTTT.

There are a few counts of this clonotype. The chain employs TRBV5-1 and TRBJ1-3; 8 bases fit TRBD1. Germline values: CDR1 SGHRS, CDR2 YFSETQ. The CDR3 length is 17 residues. The J segment lost 4 bases and the V segment lost 4 bases, leaving 13 bases of the junction unmatched. In DNA form, the CDR3 reads TGCGCCAGCAGCCCTAAACCAGTGACAGGGGACGGAAACACCATATATTTT. Amino acid sequence: CASSPKPVTGDGNTIYF. Using reference TRBV5-1 and TRBJ1-3 for the parts outside the CDR3, the full variable domain is KAGVTQTPRYLIKTRGQQVTLSCSPISGHRSVSWYQQTPGQGLQFLFEYFSETQRNKGNFPGRFSGRQFSNSRSEMNVSTLELGDSALYLCASSPKPVTGDGNTIYFGEGSWLTVV.

The genes are TRBV7-8 and TRBJ1-5; D might be TRBD1 (5 bases). The germline V gene has CDR1 SGHVS and CDR2 FQNEAQ. CDR3 length: 16 residues. V was trimmed by 0 bases and J by 3 bases, leaving 12 bases between them. The CDR3 loop is CASSLAGQGNNQPQHF. The CDR3 nucleotides are TGTGCCAGCAGCTTAGCTGGGCAGGGAAACAATCAGCCCCAGCATTTT.

As for this clonotype: This may come from a read error, since a much larger clone is one base off. This chain uses TRBV24-1 with TRBJ1-1; D is ambiguous. The CDR3 has 10 residues. Germline assignment: CDR1 KGHDR and CDR2 SFDVKD. The ends were cut back, 9 bases at V and 8 bases at J, with 9 bases in the middle. The DNA for the CDR3 is TGTGCCACCCAATCGTCGGAAGCTTTCTTT. Protein product: CATQSSEAFF.

This clonotype occurred a few times. V usage is TRBV20-1 and J usage is TRBJ1-2; D gene unclear. The ends were cut back, 5 bases at V and 4 bases at J, with 11 bases in the middle. Germline CDR1 is DFQATT and CDR2 is SNEGSKA (reference sequence). CDR3 size: 12 residues. CDR3 sequence: CSAVRVSYGYTF. DNA for the CDR3: TGCAGTGCTGTGCGAGTTTCCTATGGCTACACCTTC.

This chain connects TRBV15 to TRBJ2-6; D is ambiguous. The CDR3 is 15 amino acids. In germline, CDR1 is LNHNV, CDR2 YYDKDF (reference sequence). V gave up 4 bases and J gave up 4 bases, with 11 bases separating them. The CDR3: CATSTPLRGANVLTF. CDR3 DNA: TGTGCCACCAGCACCCCCCTGCGGGGGGCCAACGTCCTGACTTTC.

The genes are TRBV25-1 and TRBJ1-6, with TRBD1 as a possible D gene (5 bases). V was cut by 8 bases and J by 4 bases, with 24 bases left in between. CDR3 length: 18 amino acids. Looked up from germline, CDR1 is MGHDK and CDR2 is SYGVNS. The CDR3 region is CASSPPPGQRLYNSPLHF. Written as DNA, the CDR3 is TGTGCCAGCTCACCTCCCCCGGGGCAGCGCCTGTATAATTCACCCCTCCACTTT.

As to this clonotype: This may come from a read error, since a much larger clone is one base off. The genes are TRBV24-1 and TRBJ1-2, with unresolved D. The CDR3 is 15 amino acids. V lost 1 base, J lost 8 bases, and 16 bases lay in between. Germline V gene lookup returns CDR1 KGHDR and CDR2 SFDVKD. As DNA, the CDR3 is TGTGCCACCAGTGATTTCCGTCGTGGTAGTGACGGCTACACCTTC. Translation: CATSDFRRGSDGYTF.

V gene TRBV29-1 combines with J gene TRBJ1-2, with 7 bases identical to TRBD1. After removal of 7 bases from V and 5 bases from J, the junction contained 7 bases not matched to a gene. Germline values: CDR1 SQVTM, CDR2 ANQGSEA. The CDR3 spans 12 residues. CDR3 sequence: CSATRQGYGYTF. In DNA form, the CDR3 reads TGCAGCGCAACAAGACAGGGTTATGGCTACACCTTC.